The 4 T cell receptor beta chains in this list originate from one sample, sequenced in a study of radiation and T cells in renal cell carcinoma. Time point in this sample: blood 2 weeks post-SBRT. Treatment here: 15 Gy SBRT to primary tumor, nephrectomy 4 weeks later. TCRdb's copy holds only in-frame clones and misses some; the assay was immunoSEQ multiplex PCR. The sample has about 120,000 clones; 65% to 85% are singletons. The sequences come from blood, collected from a patient whose treatment included radiotherapy and nephrectomy. The source is a middle-aged man with renal cell carcinoma.

The chain joins TRBV30 to TRBJ1-6; D is unresolved. Germline V gene sequence: CDR1 GTSNPN, CDR2 SVGIG (reference sequence). The CDR3 contains 13 residues. The V end lost 5 bases, the J end lost 8 bases, and 13 bases lay between the germline ends. The chain's CDR3 is CAWGPKRDSPLHF. The CDR3 DNA reads as TGTGCCTGGGGCCCCAAGAGAGATTCACCCCTCCACTTT.

The gene calls are TRBV5-1 and TRBJ2-2; D unclear. Germline loops: CDR1 SGHRS, CDR2 YFSETQ. CDR3 length: 12 residues. The V end was cut by 2 bases, the J end by 6 bases, with 5 bases between. The CDR3 coding sequence is TGCGCCAGCAGCTTTGGGGCCGGGGAGCTGTTTTTT. Translating gives CASSFGAGELFF.

CDR3 nucleotide sequence: TGTGCCAGCCTGGGGGCGGGAGAATCCTACGAGCAGTACTTC. Its protein is CASLGAGESYEQYF. This chain links TRBV25-1 with TRBJ2-7; D perhaps matches TRBD2 (7 bases). Germline assignment: CDR1 MGHDK and CDR2 SYGVNS. V lost 8 bases, J lost 1 base, and 15 bases lay in between. This CDR3 region has 14 residues.

This clone occurred once. This sequence joins TRBV6-6 and TRBJ2-1; TRBD2 might be the D (6 bases). CDR3 size: 15 residues. Germline assignment: CDR1 MNHNY and CDR2 SVGAGI (reference sequence). The V end lost 4 bases, the J end lost 1 base, and 11 bases lay between the germline ends. The CDR3 sequence: CASSFSGLSYNEQFF. In DNA form, the CDR3 reads TGTGCCAGCAGTTTTAGCGGACTTTCCTACAATGAGCAGTTCTTC.